The entry below gives a single T cell receptor (beta chain) sequence along with its context. This entry is derived from a study of blood T cell repertoires in COVID-19. Study overall: T cells, B-cell-depleted T cells, or PBMCs supplied cDNA or gDNA.

Per the study methods: Counts of nucleated cells, estimated from reference gene primer amplification, were obtained. The repertoire was sequenced with immunoSEQ multiplex PCR; TCRdb's copy has only in-frame clones and lacks some. V and J calls and clone size are as listed in that table; D and trimming were resolved from the DNA. The sample yields hundreds of thousands of clones, 70% to 90% seen once. Germline V gene data show CDR1 as LNHDA and CDR2 as SQIVND (reference sequence). The CDR3 covers 18 residues. V was clipped by 1 base and J by 0 bases; unmatched bases: 2. The receptor was isolated from a man in his forties with acute or convalescent COVID-19. Sequenced material: peripheral blood. The chain combines TRBV19 with TRBJ2-2; 13 bases align to TRBD2. CDR3 sequence (DNA): TGTGCCAGTAGTATAGGACTAGCGGGAGGCTCGAACACCGGGGAGCTGTTTTTT. It yields the protein CASSIGLAGGSNTGELFF.